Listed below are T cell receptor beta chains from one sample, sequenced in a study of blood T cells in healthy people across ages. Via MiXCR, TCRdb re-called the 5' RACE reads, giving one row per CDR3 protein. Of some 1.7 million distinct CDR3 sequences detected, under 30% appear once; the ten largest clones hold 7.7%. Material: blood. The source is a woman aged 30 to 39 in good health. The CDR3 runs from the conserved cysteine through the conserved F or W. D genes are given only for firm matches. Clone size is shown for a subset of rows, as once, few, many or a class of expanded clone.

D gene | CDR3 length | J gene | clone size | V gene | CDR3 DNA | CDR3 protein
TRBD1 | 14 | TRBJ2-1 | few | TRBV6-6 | TGTGCCAGTAATGGGGACAGGGAACGGAATGAGCAGTTCTTC | CASNGDRERNEQFF
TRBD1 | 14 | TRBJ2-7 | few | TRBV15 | TGTGCCACCAGCTGGGGACAGTCGAAAGACGAGCAGTACTTC | CATSWGQSKDEQYF
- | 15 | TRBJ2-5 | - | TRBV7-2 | TGTGCCAGCAGCTTCCCTCCCAGAGATGGGGAGACCCAGTACTTC | CASSFPPRDGETQYF
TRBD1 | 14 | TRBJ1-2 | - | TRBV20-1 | TGCAGTGCTGACGGGACAGCCAGTGGGGATGGCTACACCTTC | CSADGTASGDGYTF
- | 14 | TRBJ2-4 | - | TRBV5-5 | TGTGCCAGCACCATAACCACCCCAGGCTACGGGCAGTACTTC | CASTITTPGYGQYF
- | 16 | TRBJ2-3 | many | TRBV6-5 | TGTGCCAGCAACCCGGCGGCAGGGGGGGTGTCAGATACGCAGTATTTT | CASNPAAGGVSDTQYF
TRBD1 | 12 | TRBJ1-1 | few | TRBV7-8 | TGTGCCAGCAGCTCCACGACAGGGGGAGCTTTCTTT | CASSSTTGGAFF
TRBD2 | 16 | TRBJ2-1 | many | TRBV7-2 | TGTGCCAGCAGTAGCGGGGGGGCCCGGTACTACAATGAGCAGTTCTTC | CASSSGGARYYNEQFF
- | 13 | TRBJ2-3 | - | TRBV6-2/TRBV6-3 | TGTGCCAGCCGCGGGGTCATCACAGATACGCAGTATTTT | CASRGVITDTQYF
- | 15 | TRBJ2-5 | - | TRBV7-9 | TGTGCCAGCAGCTTACCGGCAGGGGCCCAAGAGACCCAGTACTTC | CASSLPAGAQETQYF
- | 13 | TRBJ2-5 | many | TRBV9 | TGTGCCAGCAGCGTATTAGGGGGGGAGACCCAGTACTTC | CASSVLGGETQYF
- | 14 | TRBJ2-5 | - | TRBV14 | TGTGCCAGCAGCCAACGGAGGTACCAAGAGACCCAGTACTTC | CASSQRRYQETQYF
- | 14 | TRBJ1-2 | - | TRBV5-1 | TGCGCCAGCAGCTTGGTTACAGCGGACTATGGCTACACCTTC | CASSLVTADYGYTF
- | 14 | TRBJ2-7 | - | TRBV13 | TGTGCCAGCAGCGACCGGGACCTATCGGGTGGGCAGTACTTC | CASSDRDLSGGQYF
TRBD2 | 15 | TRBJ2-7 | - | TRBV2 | TGTGCCAGCAGAGTTTCGACTAGCGGGGCCCTTCCGGAGTACTTC | CASRVSTSGALPEYF
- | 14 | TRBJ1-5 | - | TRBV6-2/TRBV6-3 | TGTGCCAGCAGCGACGGACGGAGAAATCAGCCCCAGCATTTT | CASSDGRRNQPQHF
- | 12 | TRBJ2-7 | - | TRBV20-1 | TGCAGTGCTCTACAGGGACCCTACGAGCAGTACTTC | CSALQGPYEQYF
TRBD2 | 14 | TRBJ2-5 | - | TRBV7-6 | TGTGCCAGCAGGGGGACTAGCGGGGCGGAGACCCAGTACTTC | CASRGTSGAETQYF
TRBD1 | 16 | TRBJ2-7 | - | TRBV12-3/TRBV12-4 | TGTGCCAGCAGTTTAATCTTGGGGACAGGGTCCGACGAGCAGTACTTC | CASSLILGTGSDEQYF
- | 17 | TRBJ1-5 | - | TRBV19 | TGTGCCAGTAGTAGTCGACAGGTGATTAATAGCAATCAGCCCCAGCATTTT | CASSSRQVINSNQPQHF
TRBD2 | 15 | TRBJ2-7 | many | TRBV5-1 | TGTGCCAGCAGTCCTACTAGCGGAATCTCCTACGAGCAGTACTTC | CASSPTSGISYEQYF
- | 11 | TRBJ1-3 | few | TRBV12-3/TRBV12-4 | TGTGCCAGCAGTCAAGGAAACACCATATATTTT | CASSQGNTIYF
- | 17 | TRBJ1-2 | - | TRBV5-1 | TGCGCCAGCAGCTTGGTGTCGGGACCCAGGGGATTCGGTGGCTACACCTTC | CASSLVSGPRGFGGYTF
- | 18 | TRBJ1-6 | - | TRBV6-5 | TGTGCCAGCAGTTACTCGAGGCAGGGTGCCTCCTATAATTCACCCCTACACTTT | CASSYSRQGASYNSPLHF
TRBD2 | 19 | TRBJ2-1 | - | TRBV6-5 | TGTGCCAGCAGTTACCTGCTGCCGGGACTAGCGGGAGGTACTGGTGAGCAGTTCTTC | CASSYLLPGLAGGTGEQFF
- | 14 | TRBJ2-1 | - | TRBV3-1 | TGTGCCAGCAGCTCGGGACGGGACGGGGCAATGGAGTTCTTC | CASSSGRDGAMEFF
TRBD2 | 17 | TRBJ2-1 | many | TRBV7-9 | TGTGCCAGCAGCGGCGGACTAGCGGGGGGGGATCGGAATGAGCAGTTCTTC | CASSGGLAGGDRNEQFF
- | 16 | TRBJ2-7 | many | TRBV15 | TGTGCCACCAGCAGAGTCCCCAGCGATCCGCGCCTGGAGCAGTACTTC | CATSRVPSDPRLEQYF
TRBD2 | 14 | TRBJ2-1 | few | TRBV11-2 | TGTGCCAGCAGCCTAGCGGGAGCCCTCAATGAGCAGTTCTTC | CASSLAGALNEQFF
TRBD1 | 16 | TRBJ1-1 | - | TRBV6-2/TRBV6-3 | TGTGCCAGCAGTAATCCAGGGGGGGAGACTTCCACTGAAGCTTTCTTT | CASSNPGGETSTEAFF
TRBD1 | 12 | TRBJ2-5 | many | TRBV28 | TGTGCCAGCCACAGGGGGCTAGAGACCCAGTACTTC | CASHRGLETQYF
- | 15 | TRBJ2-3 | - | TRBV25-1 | TGTGCCAGCAGTGAAGAAGAGGCAGGTGCAGATACGCAGTATTTT | CASSEEEAGADTQYF
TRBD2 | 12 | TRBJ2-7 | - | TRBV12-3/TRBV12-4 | TGTGCCAGCGCTAGGGAGGGCGGCGAGCAGTACTTC | CASAREGGEQYF
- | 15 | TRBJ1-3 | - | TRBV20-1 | TGCAGTGCTAGAGATGGGGGGCTGACTGGAAACACCATATATTTT | CSARDGGLTGNTIYF
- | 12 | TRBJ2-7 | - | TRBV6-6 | TGTGCCAGCATTCCCACGGCCTACGAGCAGTACTTC | CASIPTAYEQYF
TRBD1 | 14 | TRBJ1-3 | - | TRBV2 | TGTGCCAGCAGTGGGACAGGCTCAGGAAACACCATATATTTT | CASSGTGSGNTIYF